The present entry profiles one T cell receptor (beta chain) with its context. The authors' processing: The authors estimated nucleated cell counts from reference gene primer amplification. Profiled with immunoSEQ multiplex PCR; TCRdb holds only in-frame clones, not every one. V and J calls plus clone size are reproduced from that table; the DNA served to infer D and trimming. The sample records approximately 57,000 clones, about 87% being singletons. This entry comes from a study of blood T cell repertoires in COVID-19. Overall study: Samples representing acute and convalescent COVID-19 were sourced from the United States, Italy and Spain. The cDNA or gDNA used as material had been derived from T cells, B-cell-depleted T cells, or PBMCs.

CDR3 length: 15 residues. Trimming cost V 0 bases and J 7 bases; bases outside gene matches: 5. The V gene's germline CDR1 is MNHEY and CDR2 SMNVEV (reference sequence). This clonotype originated in a man aged 50-60 years with acute or convalescent COVID-19. The sequenced sample was peripheral blood. The chain uses TRBV27 and TRBJ1-2; TRBD1 agrees at 10 bases. CDR3 DNA: TGTGCCAGCAGTTTATCGACAGGGGGCAAGCGTGGCTACACCTTC. Encoded protein: CASSLSTGGKRGYTF.